These 5 T cell receptor beta chains share one sample of origin, sequenced in a study of T cells in Graves' hyperthyroidism and ophthalmopathy. RNA transcripts were the template for amplifying TCR beta CDR3 regions. The TCR CDR3 was amplified in a first-round RT-PCR using the HTBI primer set. TCRdb ran MiXCR on the multiplex PCR reads and lists one entry per CDR3 protein. Here the sample spans some 600,000 distinct CDR3 sequences, roughly 14% being singletons. The sequenced material came from blood. Receptor source: a woman aged 30 to 39 with Graves' hyperthyroidism that later progressed to Graves' ophthalmopathy.

This clonotype was seen repeatedly, ten times or more. The rearrangement links TRBV30 to TRBJ1-1, with D uncertain. The ends were cut back, 6 bases at V and 0 bases at J, with 11 bases in the middle. The CDR3 sequence is 13 residues long. CDR1 GTSNPN and CDR2 SVGIG come from the germline V gene (reference sequence). The CDR3 protein is CACRKTVNTEAFF. CDR3 nucleotides: TGTGCCTGCCGTAAGACCGTGAACACTGAAGCTTTCTTT.

The chain has TRBV19 and TRBJ1-2; tentatively, D is TRBD1 (5 bases). The germline V gene has CDR1 LNHDA and CDR2 SQIVND (reference sequence). Trimming stripped 7 bases from V and 4 bases from J, with 25 bases between. This CDR3 spans 17 amino acids. The CDR3 region is CASTMGVGEGRGYGYTF. CDR3 DNA sequence: TGTGCCAGTACTATGGGGGTCGGAGAGGGTCGAGGCTATGGCTACACCTTC.

Of note for this clonotype: A read error may produce the germline difference seen at one junction end. V is TRBV11-3 and J is TRBJ1-1; D remains ambiguous. The CDR3 has 14 amino acids. Germline V lookup: CDR1 SGHNT, CDR2 YENEEA. This CDR3 is CVSSPSDHNTEAFF. The CDR3 DNA is TGTGTCAGCAGCCCGAGCGACCATAACACTGAAGCTTTCTTT.

A note on this clonotype: Since a much larger clone is just one base distant, this may be a read error. The rearrangement uses TRBV24-1 and TRBJ2-2; 7 bases map to TRBD1. Unmatched junction bases numbered 5, after V lost 1 base and J lost 4 bases. Germline loops: CDR1 KGHDR, CDR2 SFDVKD. CDR3 size: 16 residues. This CDR3 is CATSDFGQATTGELFF. CDR3 DNA: TGTGCCACCAGTGATTTCGGACAGGCGACCACCGGGGAGCTGTTTTTT.

This clonotype was observed a few times. V is TRBV7-3 and J is TRBJ2-1; 7 bases line up with TRBD2. Germline lookup yields CDR1 SGHTA and CDR2 FQGTGA. The CDR3 is made up of 14 amino acids. The J segment lost 5 bases and the V segment lost 5 bases, leaving 6 bases of the junction unmatched. In nucleotides, the CDR3 is TGTGCCAGCAGCCATACCGGGACTAACAATGAGCAGTTCTTC. Translating gives CASSHTGTNNEQFF.